What follows describes a single T cell receptor (beta chain). These data belong to a study of blood T cell repertoires in COVID-19. Sequenced by immunoSEQ multiplex PCR; TCRdb stores in-frame clones only, minus some. This table has around 120,000 clones, roughly 80% appearing once. The TCR comes from a man in his 70s with acute or convalescent COVID-19. Sequences were obtained from peripheral blood.

The CDR3 DNA reads as TGTGCCAGCAGCGTAGAACAGGGAACTCCCATAGCTTTCTTT. Translating gives CASSVEQGTPIAFF. V is TRBV9 and J is TRBJ1-1; perhaps TRBD1 as D (6 bases). Germline assignment: CDR1 SGDLS and CDR2 YYNGEE. Deletions cut 0 bases from V and 10 bases from J, with 16 bases between. This CDR3 comprises 14 residues. The complete variable domain, with remaining parts taken from reference TRBV9 and TRBJ1-1, reads DSGVTQTPKHLITATGQRVTLRCSPRSGDLSVYWYQQSLDQGLQFLIQYYNGEERAKGNILERFSAQQFPDLHSELNLSSLELGDSALYFCASSVEQGTPIAFFGQGTRLTVV.